Following are 18 T cell receptor beta chains from one sample sequenced in a study of shared clonotypes between healthy human individuals. The naive CD8 fraction comprised CD45RO-negative cells positively selected for CCR7 and excluded terminally differentiated effector memory CD45RA+ cells. Data came from immunoSEQ multiplex PCR; TCRdb stores just in-frame clones and leaves some out. The sample holds around 2,000,000 clones, about 95% seen once. Material: naive CD8+ T cells sorted from blood. These receptors all stem from a man aged 18 to 29 in good health.

The chain employs TRBV11-2 and TRBJ2-1; tentative D call: TRBD1 (5 bases). The CDR3 has 14 amino acids. Germline lookup yields CDR1 SGHAT and CDR2 FQNNGV. The germline V and J ends were trimmed by 5 bases and 4 bases, with 12 bases remaining between them. CDR3 protein: CASSARGSYNEQFF. The DNA of the CDR3 is TGTGCCAGCAGCGCTAGGGGCTCGTACAATGAGCAGTTCTTC.

Turning to this clone: Other DNA sequences within the sample encode an identical CDR3. This rearrangement joins TRBV7-9 to TRBJ2-7; 9 bases are a match to TRBD1. The CDR3 is made up of 14 amino acids. V gave up 6 bases and J gave up 3 bases; unmatched junction bases: 6. Germline lookup yields CDR1 SEHNR and CDR2 FQNEAQ (reference sequence). The CDR3 spells CASSPRDRVYEQYF. CDR3 nucleotides: TGTGCCAGCAGTCCCCGGGACAGGGTCTACGAGCAGTACTTC. Drawing the rest from reference TRBV7-9 and TRBJ2-7, the complete variable domain is DTGVSQNPRHKITKRGQNVTFRCDPISEHNRLYWYRQTLGQGPEFLTYFQNEAQLEKSRLLSDRFSAERPKGSFSTLEIQRTEQGDSAMYLCASSPRDRVYEQYFGPGTRLTVT.

The chain employs TRBV30 and TRBJ2-3; no clear D gene. The CDR3 totals 16 residues. Germline V lookup: CDR1 GTSNPN, CDR2 SVGIG (reference sequence). Trimming shortened V by 6 bases and J by 1 base, and 20 bases separated the two germline ends. The CDR3 DNA reads TGTGCCTGTAATCCCGTGGCGGCTACGGGCACAGATACGCAGTATTTT. This gives the protein CACNPVAATGTDTQYF.

The genes are TRBV4-3 and TRBJ2-1; 8 nucleotides line up with TRBD2. CDR1 is LGHNA and CDR2 is YSLEER in the germline V gene. CDR3 length: 17 residues. After removal of 0 bases from V and 6 bases from J, the junction contained 10 bases not matched to a gene. CDR3 nucleotide sequence: TGCGCCAGCAGCCAAGAAAGCAACGGGAGGGTAAGCAATGAGCAGTTCTTC. Translating gives CASSQESNGRVSNEQFF.

To note about this clone: Within the sample, other DNA sequences also encode this same CDR3. V is TRBV19 and J is TRBJ2-7; 10 nucleotides match TRBD1. V lost 3 bases to trimming and J lost 4 bases; unmatched junction nucleotides: 0. The CDR3 covers 13 residues. Germline loops: CDR1 LNHDA, CDR2 SQIVND (reference sequence). CDR3 region: CASSMGQGYEQYF. CDR3 bases: TGTGCCAGTAGTATGGGACAGGGGTACGAGCAGTACTTC.

This clone was counted only a few times. The chain joins TRBV5-6 to TRBJ2-3, with D perhaps assigned TRBD1 or TRBD2 (6 bases each). Germline assignment: CDR1 SGHDT and CDR2 YYEEEE. The CDR3 extends over 14 amino acids. V shed 6 bases and J shed 4 bases, with 15 bases lying between them. CDR3 region: CASIGGLAPDTQYF. The CDR3 coding sequence is TGTGCCAGCATCGGGGGCCTCGCCCCAGATACGCAGTATTTT.

This sequence joins TRBV27 and TRBJ2-7; D may be TRBD2 (5 bases). The V gene lost 4 bases and the J gene lost 4 bases, with 14 bases spanning the gap. There are 14 residues in the CDR3. Germline V CDR1 and CDR2: MNHEY, SMNVEV (reference sequence). CDR3 in DNA: TGTGCCAGCAGTTATAACTCCCGGGGATACGAGCAGTACTTC. Its protein product is CASSYNSRGYEQYF.

The rearrangement uses TRBV2 and TRBJ1-2; D is perhaps TRBD1 (5 bases). The V gene's germline CDR1 is SNHLY and CDR2 FYNNEI. V lost 2 bases, J lost 8 bases, and 18 bases lay in between. The CDR3 totals 15 residues. The CDR3 region has the DNA TGTGCCAGCAGTGAATCGGAGGGGACCCTCCAGGGCTACACCTTC. It codes for CASSESEGTLQGYTF.

Notes on this clone: Other DNA sequences within the sample encode an identical CDR3. The genes are TRBV5-4 and TRBJ2-7; 10 positions match TRBD1. V shed 3 bases, J shed 1 base, and the junction held 1 base outside the gene matches. This CDR3 contains 14 residues. Germline V lookup: CDR1 SGHNT, CDR2 YYREEE (reference sequence). In DNA form, the CDR3 reads TGTGCCAGCAGCTGGGGACAGGGGTCCTACGAGCAGTACTTC. It yields the protein CASSWGQGSYEQYF.

This clone came up once. CDR3 sequence (DNA): TGTGCCAGCAGCCGGACTAGCGGATCTCAAGAGACCCAGTACTTC. This sequence encodes CASSRTSGSQETQYF. This chain uses TRBV7-2 with TRBJ2-5; TRBD2 matches 10 bases. J lost 2 bases, V lost 5 bases, and 5 bases had no gene match. CDR3 size: 15 residues. The germline CDR1 and CDR2 sequences are SGHTA and FQGNSA.

The chain is built from TRBV5-6 and TRBJ2-2; 9 nucleotides agree with TRBD1. Germline values: CDR1 SGHDT, CDR2 YYEEEE. J lost 3 bases, V lost 3 bases, and 12 bases had no gene match. CDR3 length: 18 residues. CDR3 in DNA: TGTGCCAGCAGCTCCCCCTTCAGGACAGGGGTGTACACCGGGGAGCTGTTTTTT. Translated: CASSSPFRTGVYTGELFF.

The chain couples TRBV6-6 to TRBJ1-2, with 8 bases lining up with TRBD1. The ends lost 4 bases at V and 5 bases at J; junction bases unmatched: 6. The CDR3 sequence is 14 residues long. Germline V CDR1 and CDR2: MNHNY, SVGAGI (reference sequence). The CDR3 sequence: CASSSDRGAYGYTF. CDR3 bases: TGTGCCAGCAGTTCCGACAGGGGTGCGTATGGCTACACCTTC.

V and J are TRBV11-2 and TRBJ1-1; D perhaps matches TRBD1 (5 bases). V dropped 1 base and J dropped 5 bases, with 17 bases sitting between them. Germline V CDR1 and CDR2: SGHAT, FQNNGV. The CDR3 totals 16 residues. This CDR3 is CASSLGQGLLGTEAFF. The DNA for the CDR3 is TGTGCCAGCAGCTTAGGGCAGGGCCTTTTGGGGACTGAAGCTTTCTTT.

This clone appeared a single time. This chain links TRBV19 with TRBJ1-4; D is ambiguous. V lost 5 bases and J lost 8, with 12 bases in between. This CDR3 has 13 residues. From germline, CDR1 is LNHDA and CDR2 SQIVND (reference sequence). CDR3 DNA sequence: TGTGCCAGTAGTGAAGTGGCTCGCGAAAAACTGTTTTTT. Amino acids: CASSEVAREKLFF.

V gene TRBV30 combines with J gene TRBJ2-2, with D perhaps matching TRBD1 or TRBD2 (5 bases each). Trimming removed 5 bases from V and 3 bases from J, with 16 bases in between. The CDR3 has 15 residues. Germline V gene sequence: CDR1 GTSNPN, CDR2 SVGIG (reference sequence). The CDR3 sequence: CAWDSGTVDTGELFF. CDR3 coding DNA: TGTGCCTGGGACTCCGGGACGGTCGACACCGGGGAGCTGTTTTTT.

V gene TRBV19 combines with J gene TRBJ2-7, with D tentatively TRBD2 (7 bases). CDR3 length: 14 amino acids. In germline, CDR1 is LNHDA, CDR2 SQIVND (reference sequence). With 5 bases removed from V and 3 bases from J, the gap between germline ends came to 14 bases. CDR3 residues: CASSLAGAYYEQYF. In DNA, the CDR3 is TGTGCCAGTAGTCTCGCGGGGGCGTACTACGAGCAGTACTTC.

The chain recombines TRBV13 with TRBJ2-7; 9 bases fit TRBD1. Germline V gene data show CDR1 as PRHDT and CDR2 as FYEKMQ (reference sequence). There are 13 residues in the CDR3. With 5 bases clipped from V and 6 bases from J, the junction kept 5 bases outside the gene matches. The CDR3 spells CASSARQGVEQYF. In nucleotides, the CDR3 is TGTGCCAGCAGCGCAAGACAGGGGGTCGAGCAGTACTTC.

This chain uses TRBV5-1 with TRBJ2-7; D is possibly TRBD1 (5 bases). V lost 1 base, J lost 4 bases, and 9 bases lay in between. This CDR3 has 13 residues. Germline V gene lookup returns CDR1 SGHRS and CDR2 YFSETQ. The CDR3 DNA reads as TGCGCCAGCAGCTTGACAGGTTGGTACGAGCAGTACTTC. This gives the protein CASSLTGWYEQYF.